The rows below give T cell receptor beta chains drawn from one sample of a study of blood T cell repertoires in COVID-19. TCRdb's table, derived via immunoSEQ multiplex PCR, lists solely in-frame clones and lacks some. The sample lists under 200,000 clones; around four fifths were seen once. The sequencing input was peripheral blood. These receptors were collected from a woman over 75 with COVID-19, enrolled during active disease. The conserved cysteine and the conserved F or W are not part of the CDR3 here.

length: 15
J: TRBJ1-5
V: TRBV7-3
CDR3: ASSLKLPCVSNQPQH

length: 13
J: TRBJ2-1
V: TRBV5-1
CDR3: ASSLRTSGHNEQF

length: 16
J: TRBJ1-6
V: TRBV4-2
CDR3: ASSQGQRASSYNSPLH

length: 15
J: TRBJ1-5
V: TRBV6-1
CDR3: ASSDGARTGSNQPQH

length: 12
J: TRBJ1-5
V: TRBV20-1
CDR3: SASGQGDNQPQH

length: 9
J: TRBJ2-3
V: TRBV6-6
CDR3: ASSLEIRQY

length: 11
J: TRBJ1-5
V: TRBV19
CDR3: ASSLGEVGPQH

length: 14
J: TRBJ2-1
V: TRBV6-1
CDR3: ASSGAQGALYNEQF

length: 12
J: TRBJ1-1
V: TRBV10-3
CDR3: AIREQGSNTEAF

length: 12
J: TRBJ1-5
V: TRBV2
CDR3: ASSGTGGVQPQH

length: 11
J: TRBJ1-4
V: TRBV7-8
CDR3: ASSFRVSEKLF

length: 12
J: TRBJ1-2
V: TRBV2
CDR3: ASSERGGAYGYT

length: 14
J: TRBJ1-1
V: TRBV7-8
CDR3: ASSLDLQGMNTEAF

length: 14
J: TRBJ1-3
V: TRBV6-6
CDR3: ASSRQGPSSGNTIY

length: 11
J: TRBJ2-7
V: TRBV5-4
CDR3: ASSSDLAREQY

length: 11
J: TRBJ2-5
V: TRBV2
CDR3: ASSYRDQETQY

length: 15
J: TRBJ1-2
V: TRBV28
CDR3: ASSSSLRGQGDYGYT

length: 12
J: TRBJ2-7
V: TRBV29-1
CDR3: SVTGLAGVDEQY

length: 13
J: TRBJ2-2
V: TRBV7-9
CDR3: ASSPDRAPPGELF

length: 11
J: TRBJ1-1
V: TRBV7-6
CDR3: ASSLEQGAGTF

length: 13
J: TRBJ2-7
V: TRBV5-4
CDR3: ASSLTRGVSPEQY

length: 16
J: TRBJ2-1
V: TRBV15
CDR3: ATSRDLGGSSSYNEQF

length: 18
J: TRBJ2-1
V: TRBV27
CDR3: ASARGARRISISSYNEQF

length: 13
J: TRBJ1-6
V: TRBV27
CDR3: ASSFRPPRGSPLH

length: 14
J: TRBJ1-2
V: TRBV5-3
CDR3: ARCCSAGRQGYGYT

length: 12
J: TRBJ1-1
V: TRBV6-6
CDR3: ASILTGGISEAF

length: 12
J: TRBJ1-3
V: TRBV5-1
CDR3: ASGQWGSGNTIY

length: 14
J: TRBJ1-3
V: TRBV7-9
CDR3: ASVKRPVANGNTIY

length: 13
J: TRBJ2-7
V: TRBV7-8
CDR3: ASSRYGDTSYEQY

length: 14
J: TRBJ1-2
V: TRBV29-1
CDR3: SVVLQSARMNYGYT

length: 13
J: TRBJ2-6
V: TRBV5-4
CDR3: ASSSGKDGANVLT

length: 11
J: TRBJ1-2
V: TRBV10-1
CDR3: ASSESRNYGYT

length: 11
J: TRBJ1-2
V: TRBV12-3/TRBV12-4
CDR3: ASSLMTAKSYT

length: 11
J: TRBJ1-1
V: TRBV27
CDR3: ASSPSGYPEAF

length: 12
J: TRBJ1-1
V: TRBV28
CDR3: ASSQGMVNTEAF

length: 15
J: TRBJ2-3
V: TRBV11-2
CDR3: ASSPTTGGLGTDTQY

length: 11
J: TRBJ2-7
V: TRBV2
CDR3: ASIGQLGYEQY

length: 20
J: TRBJ2-7
V: TRBV21-1
CDR3: ASSACPGLILKLTPTGGEQY

length: 12
J: TRBJ2-1
V: TRBV5-4
CDR3: ASSFGQIYNEQF

length: 16
J: TRBJ2-3
V: TRBV5-4
CDR3: ASSLGPLGQANTDTQY

length: 12
J: TRBJ2-1
V: TRBV15
CDR3: ATGRAGGPNEQF